This entry is about one TCR beta chain. Its cognate antigen is unknown. These data come from a study of blood T cells in healthy people across ages. Study-wide results and caveats: The study could not conclusively compare naive and antigen-experienced cells, given its unsorted PBMCs. Diversity of TCR beta per million T cells declined in a roughly linear way with age.

Primed by a sample-barcoded 5' primer and a J-beta primer mix, a second PCR proceeded for roughly 6 to 12 cycles. TCRdb re-derived calls from the 5' RACE reads in MiXCR, one entry per CDR3 protein. The data hold around 990,000 distinct CDR3 sequences, with approximately 25% observed a single time. V was cut by 6 bases and J by 6 bases, with 8 bases left in between. The CDR3 is 11 amino acids. Germline V gives CDR1 MNHEY, CDR2 SVGAGI. These sequences were also reported in another study, on T cells of mothers and their children. This second study notes: The study sampled three healthy Caucasian mothers and their six children. cDNA was made from all extracted RNA, about 1.5 ug per 15 ul.

The chain combines TRBV6-5 with TRBJ1-2; D remains unclear. This TCR derives from a girl aged 2 to 10 in good health. The sample comprised blood. This CDR3 is CASREKHGYTF. The DNA of the CDR3 is TGTGCCAGCAGGGAAAAACATGGCTACACCTTC.